This T cell receptor (beta chain) derives from a study of blood T cell repertoires in COVID-19. Sequencing used immunoSEQ multiplex PCR; TCRdb keeps in-frame clones, though not all of them. The repertoire has 85,000 to 130,000 clones, roughly four fifths of them found once; the top ten carry 11% to 15%. Germline loops: CDR1 SGHRS, CDR2 YFSETQ. The CDR3 is made up of 15 amino acids. The V segment lost 1 base and the J segment 2 bases; nucleotides outside the gene matches: 4. The source material was peripheral blood. The rearrangement links TRBV5-1 to TRBJ2-7; 9 bases are a match to TRBD2. The receptor's source is a woman between 55 and 75 years old with acute or convalescent COVID-19. CDR3 in amino acids: CASSLSSGTPYEQYF. The CDR3 nucleotides are TGCGCCAGCAGCTTGTCTAGCGGGACCCCCTACGAGCAGTACTTC.